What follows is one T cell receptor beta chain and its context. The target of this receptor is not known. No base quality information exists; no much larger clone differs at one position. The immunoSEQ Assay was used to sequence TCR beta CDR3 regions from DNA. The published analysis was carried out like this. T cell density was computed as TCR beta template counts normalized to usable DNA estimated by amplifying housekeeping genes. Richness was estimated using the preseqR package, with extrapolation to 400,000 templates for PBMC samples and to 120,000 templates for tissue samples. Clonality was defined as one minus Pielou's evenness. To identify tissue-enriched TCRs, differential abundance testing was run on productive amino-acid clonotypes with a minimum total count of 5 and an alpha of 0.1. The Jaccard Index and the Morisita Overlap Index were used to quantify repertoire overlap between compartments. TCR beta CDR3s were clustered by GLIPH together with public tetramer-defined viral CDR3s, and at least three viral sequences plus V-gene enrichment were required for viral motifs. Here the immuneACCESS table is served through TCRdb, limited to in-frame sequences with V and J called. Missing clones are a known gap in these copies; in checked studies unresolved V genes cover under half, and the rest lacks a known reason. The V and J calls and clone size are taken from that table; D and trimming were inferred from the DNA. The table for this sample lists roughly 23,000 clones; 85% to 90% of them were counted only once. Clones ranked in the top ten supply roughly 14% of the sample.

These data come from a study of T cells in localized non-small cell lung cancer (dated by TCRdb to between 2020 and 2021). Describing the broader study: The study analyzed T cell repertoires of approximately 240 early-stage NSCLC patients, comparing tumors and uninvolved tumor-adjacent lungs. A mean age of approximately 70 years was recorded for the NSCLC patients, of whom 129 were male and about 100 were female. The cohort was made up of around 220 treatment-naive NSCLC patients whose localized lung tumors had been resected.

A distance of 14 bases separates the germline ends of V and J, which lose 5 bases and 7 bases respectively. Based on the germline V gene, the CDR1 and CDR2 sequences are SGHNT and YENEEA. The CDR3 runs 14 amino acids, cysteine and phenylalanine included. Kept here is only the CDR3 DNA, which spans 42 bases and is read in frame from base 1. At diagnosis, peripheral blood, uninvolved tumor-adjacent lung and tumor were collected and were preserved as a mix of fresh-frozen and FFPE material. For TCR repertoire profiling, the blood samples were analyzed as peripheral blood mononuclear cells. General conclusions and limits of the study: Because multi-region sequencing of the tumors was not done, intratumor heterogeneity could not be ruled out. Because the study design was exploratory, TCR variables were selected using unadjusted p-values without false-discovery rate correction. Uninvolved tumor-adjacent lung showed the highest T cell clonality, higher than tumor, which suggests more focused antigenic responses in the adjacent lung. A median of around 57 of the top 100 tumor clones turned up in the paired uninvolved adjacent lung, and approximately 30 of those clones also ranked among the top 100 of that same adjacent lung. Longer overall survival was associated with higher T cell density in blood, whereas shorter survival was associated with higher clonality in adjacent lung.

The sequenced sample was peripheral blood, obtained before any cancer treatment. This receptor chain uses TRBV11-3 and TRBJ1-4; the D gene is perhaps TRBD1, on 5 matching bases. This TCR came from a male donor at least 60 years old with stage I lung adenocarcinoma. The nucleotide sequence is TGTGCCAGCAGCCCGTCTATTGGGGGTGAAAAACTGTTTTTT. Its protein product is CASSPSIGGEKLFF.